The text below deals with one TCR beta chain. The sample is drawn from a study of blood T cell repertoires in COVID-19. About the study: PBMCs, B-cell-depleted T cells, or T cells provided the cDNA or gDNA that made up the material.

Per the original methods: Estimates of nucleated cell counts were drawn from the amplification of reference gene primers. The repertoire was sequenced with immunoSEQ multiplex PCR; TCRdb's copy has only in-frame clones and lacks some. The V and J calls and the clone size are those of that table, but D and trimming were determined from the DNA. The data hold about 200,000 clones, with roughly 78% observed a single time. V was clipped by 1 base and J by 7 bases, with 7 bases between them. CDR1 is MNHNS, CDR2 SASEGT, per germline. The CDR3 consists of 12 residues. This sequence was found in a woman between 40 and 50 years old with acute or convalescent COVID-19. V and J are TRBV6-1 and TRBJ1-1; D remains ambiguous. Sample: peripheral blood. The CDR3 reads CASSEGWSEAFF. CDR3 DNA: TGTGCCAGCAGTGAAGGTTGGAGTGAAGCTTTCTTT.